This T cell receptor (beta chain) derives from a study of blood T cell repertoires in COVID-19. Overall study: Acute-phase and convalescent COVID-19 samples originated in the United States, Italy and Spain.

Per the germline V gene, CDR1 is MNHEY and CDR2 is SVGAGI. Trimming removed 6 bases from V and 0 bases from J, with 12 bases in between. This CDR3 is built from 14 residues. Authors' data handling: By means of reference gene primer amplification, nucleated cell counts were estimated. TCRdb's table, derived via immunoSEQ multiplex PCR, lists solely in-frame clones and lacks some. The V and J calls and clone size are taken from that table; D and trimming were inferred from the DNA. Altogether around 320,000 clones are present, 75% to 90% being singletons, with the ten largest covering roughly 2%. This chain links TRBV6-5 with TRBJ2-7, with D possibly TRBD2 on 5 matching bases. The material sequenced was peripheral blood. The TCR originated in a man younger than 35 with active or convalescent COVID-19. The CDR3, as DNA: TGTGCCAGCAGCCCGGACTGGAGCTCCTACGAGCAGTACTTC. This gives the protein CASSPDWSSYEQYF.